This TCR beta chain was found in a study of blood T cell repertoires in COVID-19. Seattle's cohort entered during active infection and was followed longitudinally. The CDR3 has 14 residues. The V and J ends lost 0 bases and 4 bases respectively, with 9 bases between them. Germline assignment: CDR1 LNHNV and CDR2 YYDKDF (reference sequence). Original methodology: Reference gene primer amplification yielded estimated nucleated cell counts. TCRdb keeps only in-frame clones here, not all; method: immunoSEQ multiplex PCR. The DNA was the basis for D and trimming; V, J and clone size are from that table. In the table there are some 240,000 clones, approximately 88% of which are singletons. This clone has only a few counts.

The sequence was obtained from a woman between 70 and 85 years old with COVID-19, enrolled during active disease. Specimen: peripheral blood. V usage is TRBV15 and J usage is TRBJ1-1; the D is unclear. The CDR3 DNA follows: TGTGCCACCAGCAGAGATCGGTCTACCACTGAAGCTTTCTTT. Protein: CATSRDRSTTEAFF.